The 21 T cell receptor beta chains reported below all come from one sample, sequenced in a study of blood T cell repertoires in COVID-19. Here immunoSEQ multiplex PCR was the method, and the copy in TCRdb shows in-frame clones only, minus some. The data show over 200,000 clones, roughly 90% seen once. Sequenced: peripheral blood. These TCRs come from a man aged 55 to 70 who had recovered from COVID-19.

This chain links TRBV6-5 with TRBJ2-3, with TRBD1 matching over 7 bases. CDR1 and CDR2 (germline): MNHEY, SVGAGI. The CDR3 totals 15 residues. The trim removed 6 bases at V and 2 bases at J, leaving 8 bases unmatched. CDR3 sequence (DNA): TGTGCCAGCAGCCCGGGACAGCTCGACACAGATACGCAGTATTTT. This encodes CASSPGQLDTDTQYF.

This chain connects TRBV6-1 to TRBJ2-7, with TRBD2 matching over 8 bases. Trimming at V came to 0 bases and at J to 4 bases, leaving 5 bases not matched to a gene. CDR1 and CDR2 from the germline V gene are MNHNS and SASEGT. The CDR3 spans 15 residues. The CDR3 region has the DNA TGTGCCAGCAGTGAAGCGGCTAGCGGGTCTTACGAGCAGTACTTC. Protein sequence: CASSEAASGSYEQYF.

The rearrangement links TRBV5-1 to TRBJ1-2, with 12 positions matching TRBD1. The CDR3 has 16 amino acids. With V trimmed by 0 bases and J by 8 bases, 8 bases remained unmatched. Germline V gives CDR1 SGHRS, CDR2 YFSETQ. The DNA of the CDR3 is TGCGCCAGCAGCTTGGCCTCCGGGACAGGGGGCCTCGGCTACACCTTC. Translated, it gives CASSLASGTGGLGYTF.

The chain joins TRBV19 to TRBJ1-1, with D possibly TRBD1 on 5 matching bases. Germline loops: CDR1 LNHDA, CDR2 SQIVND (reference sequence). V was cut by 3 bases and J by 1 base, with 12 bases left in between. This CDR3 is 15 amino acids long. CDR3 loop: CASSIPRTPNTEAFF. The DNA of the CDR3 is TGTGCCAGTAGTATTCCCCGGACACCGAACACTGAAGCTTTCTTT.

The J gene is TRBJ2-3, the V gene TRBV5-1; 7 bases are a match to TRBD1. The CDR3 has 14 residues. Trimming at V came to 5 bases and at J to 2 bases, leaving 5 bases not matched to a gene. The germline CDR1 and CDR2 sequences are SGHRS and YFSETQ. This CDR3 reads CASSPGQITDTQYF. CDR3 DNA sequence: TGCGCCAGCAGTCCGGGACAGATCACAGATACGCAGTATTTT. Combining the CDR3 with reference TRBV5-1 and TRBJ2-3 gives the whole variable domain KAGVTQTPRYLIKTRGQQVTLSCSPISGHRSVSWYQQTPGQGLQFLFEYFSETQRNKGNFPGRFSGRQFSNSRSEMNVSTLELGDSALYLCASSPGQITDTQYFGPGTRLTVL.

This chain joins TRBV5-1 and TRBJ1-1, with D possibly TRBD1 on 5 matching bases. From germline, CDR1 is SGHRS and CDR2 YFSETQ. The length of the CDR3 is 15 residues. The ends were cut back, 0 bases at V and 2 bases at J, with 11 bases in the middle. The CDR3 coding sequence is TGCGCCAGCAGCTTGGCCTGGGGCCCAAACACTGAAGCTTTCTTT. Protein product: CASSLAWGPNTEAFF.

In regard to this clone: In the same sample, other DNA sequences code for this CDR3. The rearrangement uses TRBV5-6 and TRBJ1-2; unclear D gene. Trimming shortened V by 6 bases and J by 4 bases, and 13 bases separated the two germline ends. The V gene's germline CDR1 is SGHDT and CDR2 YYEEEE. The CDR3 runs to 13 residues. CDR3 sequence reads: CASNPGTVYGYTF. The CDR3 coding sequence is TGTGCCAGCAACCCGGGAACAGTCTATGGCTACACCTTC.

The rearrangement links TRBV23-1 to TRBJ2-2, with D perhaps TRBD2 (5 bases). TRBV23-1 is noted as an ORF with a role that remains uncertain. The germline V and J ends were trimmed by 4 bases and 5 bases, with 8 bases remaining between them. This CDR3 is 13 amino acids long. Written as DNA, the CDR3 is TGCGCCAGCAGTCCTTGGACTACCGGGGAGCTGTTTTTT. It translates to CASSPWTTGELFF.

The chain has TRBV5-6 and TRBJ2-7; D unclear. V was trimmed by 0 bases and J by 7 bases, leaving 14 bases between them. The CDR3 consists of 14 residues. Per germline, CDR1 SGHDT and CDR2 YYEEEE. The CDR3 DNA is TGTGCCAGCAGCTTGGGATCCACTTTGAGTGAGCAGTACTTC. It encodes CASSLGSTLSEQYF.

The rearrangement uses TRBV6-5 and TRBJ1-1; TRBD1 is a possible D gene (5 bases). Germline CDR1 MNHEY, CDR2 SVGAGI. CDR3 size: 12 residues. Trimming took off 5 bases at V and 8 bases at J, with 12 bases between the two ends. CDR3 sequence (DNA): TGTGCCAGCAGTCAGACAGAGAGAGAAGCTTTCTTT. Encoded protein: CASSQTEREAFF.

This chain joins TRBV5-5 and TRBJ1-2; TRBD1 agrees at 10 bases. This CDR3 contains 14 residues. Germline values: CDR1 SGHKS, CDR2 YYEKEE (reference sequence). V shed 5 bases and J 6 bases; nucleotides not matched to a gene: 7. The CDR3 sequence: CASSLSGTGDGYTF. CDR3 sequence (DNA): TGTGCCAGCAGTTTATCCGGGACAGGGGATGGCTACACCTTC.

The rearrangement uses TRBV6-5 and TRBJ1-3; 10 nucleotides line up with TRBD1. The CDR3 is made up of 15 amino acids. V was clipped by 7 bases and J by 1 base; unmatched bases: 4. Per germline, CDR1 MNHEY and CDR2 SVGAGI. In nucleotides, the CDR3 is TGTGCCAGCAAGACAGGGGGCGCTTCTGGAAACACCATATATTTT. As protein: CASKTGGASGNTIYF.

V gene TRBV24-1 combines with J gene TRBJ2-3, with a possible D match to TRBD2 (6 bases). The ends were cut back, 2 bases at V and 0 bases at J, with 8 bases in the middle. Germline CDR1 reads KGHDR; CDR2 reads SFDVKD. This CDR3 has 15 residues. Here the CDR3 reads CATSDSLASTDTQYF. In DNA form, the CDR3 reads TGTGCCACCAGTGATTCGCTAGCGAGCACAGATACGCAGTATTTT.

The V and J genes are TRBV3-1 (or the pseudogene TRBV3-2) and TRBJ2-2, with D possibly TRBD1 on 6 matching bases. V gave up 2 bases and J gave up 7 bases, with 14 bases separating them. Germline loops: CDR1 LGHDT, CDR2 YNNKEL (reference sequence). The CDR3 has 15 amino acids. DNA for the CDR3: TGTGCCAGCAGCCAATGGGCAGGGGTCAGCGGGGAGCTGTTTTTT. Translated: CASSQWAGVSGELFF.

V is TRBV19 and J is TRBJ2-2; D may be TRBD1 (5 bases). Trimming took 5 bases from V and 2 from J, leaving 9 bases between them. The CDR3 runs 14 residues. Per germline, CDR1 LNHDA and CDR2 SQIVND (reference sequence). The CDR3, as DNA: TGTGCCAGTAGTGCAGGACACAACACCGGGGAGCTGTTTTTT. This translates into CASSAGHNTGELFF.

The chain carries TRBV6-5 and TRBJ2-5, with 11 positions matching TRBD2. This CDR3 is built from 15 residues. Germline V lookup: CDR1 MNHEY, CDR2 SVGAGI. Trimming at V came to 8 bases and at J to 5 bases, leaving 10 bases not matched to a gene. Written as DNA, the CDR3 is TGTGCCAGCTCGACTAGCGGGACCCTTCAGGAGACCCAGTACTTC. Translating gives CASSTSGTLQETQYF.

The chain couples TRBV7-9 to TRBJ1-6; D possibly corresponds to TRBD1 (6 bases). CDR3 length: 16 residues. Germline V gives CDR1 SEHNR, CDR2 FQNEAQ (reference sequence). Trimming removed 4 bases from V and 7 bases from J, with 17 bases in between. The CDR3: CASSSRGRGGNSPLHF. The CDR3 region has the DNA TGTGCCAGCAGCTCTAGGGGCAGGGGCGGGAATTCACCCCTCCACTTT.

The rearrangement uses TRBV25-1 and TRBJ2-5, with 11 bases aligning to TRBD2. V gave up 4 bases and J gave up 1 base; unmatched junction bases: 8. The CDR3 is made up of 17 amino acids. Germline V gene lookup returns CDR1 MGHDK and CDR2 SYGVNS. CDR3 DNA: TGTGCCAGCAGTGCGACTAGCGGGACTTGGGGCCAAGAGACCCAGTACTTC. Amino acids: CASSATSGTWGQETQYF.

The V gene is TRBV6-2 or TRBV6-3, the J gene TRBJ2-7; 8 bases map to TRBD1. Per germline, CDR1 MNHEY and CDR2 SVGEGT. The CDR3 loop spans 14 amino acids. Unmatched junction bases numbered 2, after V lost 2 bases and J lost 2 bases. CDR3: CASSYRTGTYEQYF. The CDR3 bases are TGTGCCAGCAGTTACCGGACAGGGACCTACGAGCAGTACTTC.

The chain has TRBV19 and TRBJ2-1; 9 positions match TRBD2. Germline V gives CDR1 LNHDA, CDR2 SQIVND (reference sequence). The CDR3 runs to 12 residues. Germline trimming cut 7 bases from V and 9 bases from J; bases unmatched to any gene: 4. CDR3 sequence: CASTKTSGEQFF. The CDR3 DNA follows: TGTGCCAGTACCAAGACTAGCGGTGAGCAGTTCTTC.

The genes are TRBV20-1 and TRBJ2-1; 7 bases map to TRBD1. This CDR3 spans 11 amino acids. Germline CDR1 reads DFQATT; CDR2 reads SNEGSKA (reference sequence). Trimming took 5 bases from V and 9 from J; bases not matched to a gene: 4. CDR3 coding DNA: TGCAGTGCTGATACAGGGGTTGAGCAGTTCTTC. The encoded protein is CSADTGVEQFF.